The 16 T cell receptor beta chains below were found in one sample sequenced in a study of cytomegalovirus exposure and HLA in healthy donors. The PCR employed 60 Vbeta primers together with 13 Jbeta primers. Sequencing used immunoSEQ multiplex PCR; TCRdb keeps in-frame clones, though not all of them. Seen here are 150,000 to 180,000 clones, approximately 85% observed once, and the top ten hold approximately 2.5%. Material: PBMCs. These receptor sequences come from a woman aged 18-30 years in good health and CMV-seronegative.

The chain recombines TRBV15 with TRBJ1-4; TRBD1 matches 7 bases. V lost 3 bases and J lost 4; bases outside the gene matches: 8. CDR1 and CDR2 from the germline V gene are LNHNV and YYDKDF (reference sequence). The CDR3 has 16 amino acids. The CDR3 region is CATSSRRTGVNEKLFF. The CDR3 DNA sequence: TGTGCCACCAGCAGCCGAAGGACAGGAGTTAATGAAAAACTGTTTTTT.

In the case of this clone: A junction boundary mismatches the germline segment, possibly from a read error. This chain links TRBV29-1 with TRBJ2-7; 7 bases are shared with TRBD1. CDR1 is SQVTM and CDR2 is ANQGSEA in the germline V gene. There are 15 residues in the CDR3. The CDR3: CSVEGSGQLSYEQYF. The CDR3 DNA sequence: TGCAGCGTCGAAGGGTCGGGACAGCTCTCCTACGAGCAGTACTTC.

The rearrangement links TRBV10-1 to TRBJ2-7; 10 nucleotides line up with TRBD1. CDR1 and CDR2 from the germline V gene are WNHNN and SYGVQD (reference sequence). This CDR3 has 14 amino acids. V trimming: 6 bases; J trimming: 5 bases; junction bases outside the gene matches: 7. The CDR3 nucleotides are TGCGCCAGCAGCCTCGGGACAGGGGTTGACGAGCAGTACTTC. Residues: CASSLGTGVDEQYF.

CDR3 loop: CASSLGLAGTDTQYF. In DNA form, the CDR3 reads TGTGCCAGCAGCTTAGGACTAGCGGGGACAGATACGCAGTATTTT. The chain employs TRBV7-6 and TRBJ2-3, with 11 bases that match TRBD2. This CDR3 is built from 15 residues. Trimming removed 1 base from V and 3 bases from J; junction bases left unmatched: 0. The germline V gene has CDR1 SGHVS and CDR2 FNYEAQ.

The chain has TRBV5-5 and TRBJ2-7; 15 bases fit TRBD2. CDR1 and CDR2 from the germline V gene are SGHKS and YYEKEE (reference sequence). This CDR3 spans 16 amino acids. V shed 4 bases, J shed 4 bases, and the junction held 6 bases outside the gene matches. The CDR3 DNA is TGTGCCAGCAGCGTACCGGGACTAGCGGGAGGATACGAGCAGTACTTC. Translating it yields CASSVPGLAGGYEQYF.

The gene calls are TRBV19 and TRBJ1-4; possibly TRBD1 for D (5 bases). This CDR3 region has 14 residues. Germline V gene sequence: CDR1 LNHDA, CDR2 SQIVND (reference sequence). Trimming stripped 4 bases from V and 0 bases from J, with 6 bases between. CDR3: CASSRGSTNEKLFF. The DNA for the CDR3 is TGTGCCAGTAGTAGGGGCTCAACTAATGAAAAACTGTTTTTT.

Here the CDR3 DNA reads TGCGCCAGCAGTCAATCGGCCAAGATAAGGGACTCGGGGATGAATGAGCAGTTCTTC. Protein: CASSQSAKIRDSGMNEQFF. The chain couples TRBV23-1 to TRBJ2-1; D may be TRBD2 (6 bases). TRBV23-1 is an ORF; its function is uncertain. V lost 0 bases and J lost 7, with 25 bases in between. The CDR3 is 19 amino acids.

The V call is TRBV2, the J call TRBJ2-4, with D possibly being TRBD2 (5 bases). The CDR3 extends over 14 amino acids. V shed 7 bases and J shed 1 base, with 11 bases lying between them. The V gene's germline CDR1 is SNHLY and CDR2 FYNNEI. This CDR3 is CASTDRRAKNIQYF. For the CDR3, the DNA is TGTGCCAGCACAGACCGGAGGGCCAAAAACATTCAGTACTTC.

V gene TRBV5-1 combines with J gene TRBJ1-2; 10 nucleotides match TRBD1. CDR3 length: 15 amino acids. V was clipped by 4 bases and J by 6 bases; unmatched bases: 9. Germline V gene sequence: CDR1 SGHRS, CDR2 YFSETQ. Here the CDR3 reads CASSTLGQGGDGYTF. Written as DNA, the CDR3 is TGCGCCAGCAGCACCTTAGGACAGGGGGGCGATGGCTACACCTTC.

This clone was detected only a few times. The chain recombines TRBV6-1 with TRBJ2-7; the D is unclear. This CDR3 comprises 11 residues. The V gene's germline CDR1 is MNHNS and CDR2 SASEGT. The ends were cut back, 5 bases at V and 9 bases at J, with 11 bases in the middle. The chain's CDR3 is CASSPPVPQYF. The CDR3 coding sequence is TGTGCCAGCAGTCCCCCAGTCCCGCAGTACTTC.

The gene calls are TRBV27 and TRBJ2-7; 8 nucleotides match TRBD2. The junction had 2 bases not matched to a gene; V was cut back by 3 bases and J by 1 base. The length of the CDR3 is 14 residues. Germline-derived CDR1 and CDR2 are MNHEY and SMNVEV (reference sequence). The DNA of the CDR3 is TGTGCCAGCAGTTTCAGCGGGGGTTCCTACGAGCAGTACTTC. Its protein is CASSFSGGSYEQYF.

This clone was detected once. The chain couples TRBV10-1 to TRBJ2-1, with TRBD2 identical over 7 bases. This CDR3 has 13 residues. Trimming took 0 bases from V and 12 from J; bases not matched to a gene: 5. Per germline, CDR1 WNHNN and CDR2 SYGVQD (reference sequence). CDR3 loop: CASSESSGVRQFF. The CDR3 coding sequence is TGCGCCAGCAGTGAGTCAAGCGGGGTTAGGCAGTTCTTC.

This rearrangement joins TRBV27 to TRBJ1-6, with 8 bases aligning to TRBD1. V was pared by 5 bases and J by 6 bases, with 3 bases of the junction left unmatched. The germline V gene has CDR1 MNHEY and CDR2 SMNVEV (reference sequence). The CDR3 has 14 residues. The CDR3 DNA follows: TGTGCCAGCAGTAACGGACAGGGTAATTCACCCCTCCACTTT. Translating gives CASSNGQGNSPLHF.

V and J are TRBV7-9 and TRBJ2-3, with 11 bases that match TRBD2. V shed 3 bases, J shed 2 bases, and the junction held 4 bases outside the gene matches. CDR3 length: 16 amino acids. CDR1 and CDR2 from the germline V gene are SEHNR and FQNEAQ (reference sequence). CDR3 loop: CASSFTSGGNTDTQYF. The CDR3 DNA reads TGTGCCAGCAGCTTTACTAGCGGGGGTAACACAGATACGCAGTATTTT.

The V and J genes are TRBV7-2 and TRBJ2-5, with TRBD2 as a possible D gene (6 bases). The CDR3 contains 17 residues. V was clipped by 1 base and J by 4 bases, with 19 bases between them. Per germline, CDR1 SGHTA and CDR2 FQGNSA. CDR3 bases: TGTGCCAGCAGCTTAGAAGTTTGGATGCGGGGCAGAGAGACCCAGTACTTC. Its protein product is CASSLEVWMRGRETQYF.

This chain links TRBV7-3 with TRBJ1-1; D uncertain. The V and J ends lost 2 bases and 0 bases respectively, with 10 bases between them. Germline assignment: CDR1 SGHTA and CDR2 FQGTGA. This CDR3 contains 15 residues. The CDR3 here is CASSLGRNMNTEAFF. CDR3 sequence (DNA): TGTGCCAGCAGCTTAGGGAGAAACATGAACACTGAAGCTTTCTTT.